Described below is a single T cell receptor beta chain sequence and its context. PCR was performed using 60 Vbeta and 13 Jbeta primers. Produced via immunoSEQ multiplex PCR; TCRdb's table is partial and in-frame only. The sample records some 130,000 clones, around 77% being singletons. The data were taken from a study of cytomegalovirus exposure and HLA in healthy donors. Germline CDR1 is SQVTM and CDR2 is ANQGSEA. The CDR3 totals 17 residues. Losses at the gene ends were 5 bases for V and 4 bases for J; bases not matched to a gene: 12. Sequencing was performed on PBMCs. The sequence was obtained from a man aged 25-45 years in good health and CMV-seronegative. This chain links TRBV29-1 with TRBJ2-5; 14 bases align to TRBD2. The CDR3 protein is CSVNGLAGGGGGETQYF. As DNA, the CDR3 is TGCAGCGTTAACGGACTAGCGGGAGGAGGGGGAGGAGAGACCCAGTACTTC.